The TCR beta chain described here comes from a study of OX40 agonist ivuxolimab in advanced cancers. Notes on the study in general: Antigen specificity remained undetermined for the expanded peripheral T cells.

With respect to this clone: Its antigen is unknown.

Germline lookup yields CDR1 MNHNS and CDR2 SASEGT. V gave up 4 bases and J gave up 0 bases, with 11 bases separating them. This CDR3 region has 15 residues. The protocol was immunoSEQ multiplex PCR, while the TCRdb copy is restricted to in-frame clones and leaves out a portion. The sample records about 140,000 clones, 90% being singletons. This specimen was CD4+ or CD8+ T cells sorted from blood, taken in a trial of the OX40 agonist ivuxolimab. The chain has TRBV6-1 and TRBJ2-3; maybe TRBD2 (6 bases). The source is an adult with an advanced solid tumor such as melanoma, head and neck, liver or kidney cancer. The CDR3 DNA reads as TGTGCCAGCAGTGCAGAGGGACTTAGCACAGATACGCAGTATTTT. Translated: CASSAEGLSTDTQYF.